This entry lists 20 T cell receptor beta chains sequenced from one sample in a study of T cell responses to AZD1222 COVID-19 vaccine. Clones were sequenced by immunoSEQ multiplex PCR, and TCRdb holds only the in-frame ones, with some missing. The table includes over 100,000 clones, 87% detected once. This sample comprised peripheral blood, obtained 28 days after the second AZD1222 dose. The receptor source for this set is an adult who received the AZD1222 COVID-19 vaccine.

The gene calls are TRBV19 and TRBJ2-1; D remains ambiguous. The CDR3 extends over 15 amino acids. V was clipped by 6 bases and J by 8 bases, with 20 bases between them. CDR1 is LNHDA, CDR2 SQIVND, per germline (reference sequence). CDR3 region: CASRTNHIGRDEQFF. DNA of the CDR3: TGTGCCAGTAGGACCAATCACATTGGCCGGGATGAGCAGTTCTTC.

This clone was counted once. The CDR3 here is CASSSGQLSNQPQHF. CDR3 bases: TGTGCCAGCAGCTCAGGACAGCTTAGCAATCAGCCCCAGCATTTT. J is TRBJ1-5 and V is TRBV7-2, with a tentative D call TRBD1 (6 bases). CDR3 length: 15 amino acids. The V end lost 4 bases, the J end lost 0 bases, and 10 bases lay between the germline ends. Germline V CDR1 and CDR2: SGHTA, FQGNSA.

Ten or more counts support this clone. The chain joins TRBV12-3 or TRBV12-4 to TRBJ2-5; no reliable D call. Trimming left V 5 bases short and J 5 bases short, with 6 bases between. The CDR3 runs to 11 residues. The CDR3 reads CASSRWETQYF. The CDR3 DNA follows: TGTGCCAGCAGTCGGTGGGAGACCCAGTACTTC.

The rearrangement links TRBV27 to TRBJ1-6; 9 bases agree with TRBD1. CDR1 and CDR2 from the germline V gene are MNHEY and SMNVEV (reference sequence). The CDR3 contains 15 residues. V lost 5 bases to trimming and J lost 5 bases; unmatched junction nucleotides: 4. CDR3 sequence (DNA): TGTGCCAGCAGTCCAACAGGGGGCCATAATTCACCCCTCCACTTT. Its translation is CASSPTGGHNSPLHF.

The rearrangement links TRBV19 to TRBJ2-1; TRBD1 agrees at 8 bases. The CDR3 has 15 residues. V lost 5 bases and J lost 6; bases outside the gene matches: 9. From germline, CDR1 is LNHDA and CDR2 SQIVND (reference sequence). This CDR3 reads CASSPRDRYGNEQFF. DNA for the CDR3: TGTGCCAGTAGTCCCCGGGACAGGTATGGCAATGAGCAGTTCTTC.

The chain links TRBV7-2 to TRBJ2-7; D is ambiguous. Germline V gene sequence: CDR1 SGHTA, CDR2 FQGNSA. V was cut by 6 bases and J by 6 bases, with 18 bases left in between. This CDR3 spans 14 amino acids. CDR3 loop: CASSPLSLLGEQYF. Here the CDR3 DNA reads TGTGCCAGCAGTCCCTTATCTCTACTTGGCGAGCAGTACTTC.

CDR3 nucleotides: TGTGCCAGCAGCCGGGGTCTAAACTATGGCTACACCTTC. Translated: CASSRGLNYGYTF. The chain employs TRBV12-3 or TRBV12-4 and TRBJ1-2; D gene ambiguous. The V and J ends lost 6 bases and 2 bases respectively, with 10 bases between them. The CDR3 has 13 amino acids.

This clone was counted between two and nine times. CDR3 sequence: CASRLRTGPAGEKLFF. The CDR3 coding sequence is TGTGCCAGCAGATTAAGGACAGGCCCGGCGGGTGAAAAACTGTTTTTT. V gene TRBV2 combines with J gene TRBJ1-4; TRBD1 matches 7 bases. Germline V gene sequence: CDR1 SNHLY, CDR2 FYNNEI. V lost 6 bases, J lost 7 bases, and 14 bases stayed unmatched. The CDR3 is 16 amino acids.

CDR3 sequence: CASSLLGGTEAFF. CDR3 coding DNA: TGTGCCAGCAGCTTACTGGGGGGCACTGAAGCTTTCTTT. V and J are TRBV11-1 and TRBJ1-1; D might be TRBD1 (5 bases). V was clipped by 2 bases and J by 4 bases, with 8 bases between them. The CDR3 is 13 amino acids. From germline, CDR1 is SGHAT and CDR2 FQDESV (reference sequence).

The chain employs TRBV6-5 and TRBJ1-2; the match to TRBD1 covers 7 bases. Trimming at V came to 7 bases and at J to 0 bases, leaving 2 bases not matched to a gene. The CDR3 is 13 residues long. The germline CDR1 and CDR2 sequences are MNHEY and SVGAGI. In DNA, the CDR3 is TGTGCCAGCACGACAGGGACTAACTATGGCTACACCTTC. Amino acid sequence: CASTTGTNYGYTF.

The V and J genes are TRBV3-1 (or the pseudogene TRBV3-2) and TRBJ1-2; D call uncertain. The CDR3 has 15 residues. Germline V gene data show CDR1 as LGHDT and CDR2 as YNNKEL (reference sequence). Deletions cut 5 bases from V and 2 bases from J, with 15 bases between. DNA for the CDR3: TGTGCCAGCAGCTATCTAGCGAGGAGGAACTATGGCTACACCTTC. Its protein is CASSYLARRNYGYTF.

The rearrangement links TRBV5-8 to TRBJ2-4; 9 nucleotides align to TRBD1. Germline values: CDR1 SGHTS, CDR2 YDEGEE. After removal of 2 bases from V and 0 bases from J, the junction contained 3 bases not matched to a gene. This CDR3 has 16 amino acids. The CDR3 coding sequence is TGTGCCAGCAGCTTTACAGGGGGCCTAGCCAAAAACATTCAGTACTTC. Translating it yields CASSFTGGLAKNIQYF.

Here the CDR3 reads CASSPGGGANYGYTF. CDR3 DNA: TGTGCCAGCAGCCCCGGCGGTGGAGCCAACTATGGCTACACCTTC. The chain is built from TRBV7-6 and TRBJ1-2; D is uncertain. This CDR3 is 15 amino acids long. V was shortened by 5 bases and J by 2 bases, with 15 bases between the two germline ends. CDR1 SGHVS and CDR2 FNYEAQ come from the germline V gene.

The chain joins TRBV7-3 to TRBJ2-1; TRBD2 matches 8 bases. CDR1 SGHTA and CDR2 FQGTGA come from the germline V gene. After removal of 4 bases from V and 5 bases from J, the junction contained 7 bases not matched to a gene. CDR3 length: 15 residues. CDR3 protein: CASSSRGGANNEQFF. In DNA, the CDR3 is TGTGCCAGCAGCTCCCGGGGGGGGGCTAACAATGAGCAGTTCTTC. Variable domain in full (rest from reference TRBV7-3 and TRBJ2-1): GAGVSQTPSNKVTEKGKYVELRCDPISGHTALYWYRQSLGQGPEFLIYFQGTGAADDSGLPNDRFFAVRPEGSVSTLKIQRTERGDSAVYLCASSSRGGANNEQFFGPGTRLTVL.

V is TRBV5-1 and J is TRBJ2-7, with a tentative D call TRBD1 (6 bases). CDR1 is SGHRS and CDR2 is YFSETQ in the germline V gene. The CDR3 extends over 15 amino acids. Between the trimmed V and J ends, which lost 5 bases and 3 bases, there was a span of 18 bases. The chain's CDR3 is CASSYNQGPDYEQYF. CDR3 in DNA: TGCGCCAGCAGTTATAACCAGGGGCCAGACTACGAGCAGTACTTC.

This chain's CDR3 is CASSVRPGLAGGPPTIEGEQFF. Here the CDR3 DNA reads TGTGCCAGCAGCGTAAGGCCGGGACTAGCGGGGGGCCCTCCTACAATTGAGGGTGAGCAGTTCTTC. The rearrangement links TRBV9 to TRBJ2-1; 15 positions agree with TRBD2. CDR3 size: 22 residues. The V segment lost 1 base and the J segment 9 bases; nucleotides outside the gene matches: 23. Germline V lookup: CDR1 SGDLS, CDR2 YYNGEE.

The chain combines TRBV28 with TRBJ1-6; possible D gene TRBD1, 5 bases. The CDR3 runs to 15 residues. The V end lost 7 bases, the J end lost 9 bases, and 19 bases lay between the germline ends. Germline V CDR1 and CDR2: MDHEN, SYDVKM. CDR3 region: CASTKSQGSSSPLHF. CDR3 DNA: TGTGCCAGCACTAAATCCCAGGGATCCTCTTCACCCCTCCACTTT. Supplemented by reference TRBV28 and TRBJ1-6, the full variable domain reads DVKVTQSSRYLVKRTGEKVFLECVQDMDHENMFWYRQDPGLGLRLIYFSYDVKMKEKGDIPEGYSVSREKKERFSLILESASTNQTSMYLCASTKSQGSSSPLHFGNGTRLTVT.

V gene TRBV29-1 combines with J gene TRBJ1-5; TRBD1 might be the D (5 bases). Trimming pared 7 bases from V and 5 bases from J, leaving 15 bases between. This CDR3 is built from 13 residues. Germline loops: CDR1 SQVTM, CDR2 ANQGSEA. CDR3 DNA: TGCAGCGCGACAGCCGGGAGGGATCAGCCCCAGCATTTT. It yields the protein CSATAGRDQPQHF.

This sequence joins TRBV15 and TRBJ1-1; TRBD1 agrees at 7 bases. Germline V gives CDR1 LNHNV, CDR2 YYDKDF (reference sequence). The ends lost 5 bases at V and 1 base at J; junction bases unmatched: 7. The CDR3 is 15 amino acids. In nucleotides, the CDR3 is TGTGCCACCAGCCTGTACAGGGGTAGGAACACTGAAGCTTTCTTT. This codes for CATSLYRGRNTEAFF.

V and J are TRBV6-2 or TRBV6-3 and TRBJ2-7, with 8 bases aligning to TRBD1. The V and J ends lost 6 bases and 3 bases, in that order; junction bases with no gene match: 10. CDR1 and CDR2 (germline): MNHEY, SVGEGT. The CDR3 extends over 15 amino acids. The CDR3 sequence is CASSSPDRGNYEQYF. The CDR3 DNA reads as TGTGCCAGCAGCTCACCAGACAGGGGCAACTACGAGCAGTACTTC.